This T cell receptor (beta chain) came from a study of T cells after yellow fever vaccination. Study-wide context: Where fractions had low cell numbers, libraries were prepared from them with the SMART-Seq v4 Ultra Low Input RNA kit. Study-wide results and limits: In post-booster samples, most primary-vaccination clones reappeared (roughly 96% CD4, nearly 90% CD8).

With regard to this clonotype: Its antigen remains unidentified.

This CDR3 region has 15 residues. Germline loops: CDR1 LNHDA, CDR2 SQIVND (reference sequence). V lost 7 bases to trimming and J lost 4 bases; unmatched junction nucleotides: 9. 5'RACE template switching produced TCR cDNA carrying a universal primer site and UMIs. TCRdb used MiXCR to reprocess the 5' RACE reads, holding one entry per CDR3 protein. The sample has about 170,000 distinct CDR3 sequences, around 10% seen once; the top ten hold approximately 34%. Sequenced material: CD8+ T cells sorted from PBMCs, taken 15 days after the yellow fever booster vaccination. V and J are TRBV19 and TRBJ2-3; 9 positions match TRBD1. This TCR came from a young man who received the YFV17D yellow fever vaccine. The CDR3 loop reads CASTHRDRAADTQYF. DNA for the CDR3: TGTGCCAGTACCCACCGGGACAGGGCGGCAGATACGCAGTATTTT.